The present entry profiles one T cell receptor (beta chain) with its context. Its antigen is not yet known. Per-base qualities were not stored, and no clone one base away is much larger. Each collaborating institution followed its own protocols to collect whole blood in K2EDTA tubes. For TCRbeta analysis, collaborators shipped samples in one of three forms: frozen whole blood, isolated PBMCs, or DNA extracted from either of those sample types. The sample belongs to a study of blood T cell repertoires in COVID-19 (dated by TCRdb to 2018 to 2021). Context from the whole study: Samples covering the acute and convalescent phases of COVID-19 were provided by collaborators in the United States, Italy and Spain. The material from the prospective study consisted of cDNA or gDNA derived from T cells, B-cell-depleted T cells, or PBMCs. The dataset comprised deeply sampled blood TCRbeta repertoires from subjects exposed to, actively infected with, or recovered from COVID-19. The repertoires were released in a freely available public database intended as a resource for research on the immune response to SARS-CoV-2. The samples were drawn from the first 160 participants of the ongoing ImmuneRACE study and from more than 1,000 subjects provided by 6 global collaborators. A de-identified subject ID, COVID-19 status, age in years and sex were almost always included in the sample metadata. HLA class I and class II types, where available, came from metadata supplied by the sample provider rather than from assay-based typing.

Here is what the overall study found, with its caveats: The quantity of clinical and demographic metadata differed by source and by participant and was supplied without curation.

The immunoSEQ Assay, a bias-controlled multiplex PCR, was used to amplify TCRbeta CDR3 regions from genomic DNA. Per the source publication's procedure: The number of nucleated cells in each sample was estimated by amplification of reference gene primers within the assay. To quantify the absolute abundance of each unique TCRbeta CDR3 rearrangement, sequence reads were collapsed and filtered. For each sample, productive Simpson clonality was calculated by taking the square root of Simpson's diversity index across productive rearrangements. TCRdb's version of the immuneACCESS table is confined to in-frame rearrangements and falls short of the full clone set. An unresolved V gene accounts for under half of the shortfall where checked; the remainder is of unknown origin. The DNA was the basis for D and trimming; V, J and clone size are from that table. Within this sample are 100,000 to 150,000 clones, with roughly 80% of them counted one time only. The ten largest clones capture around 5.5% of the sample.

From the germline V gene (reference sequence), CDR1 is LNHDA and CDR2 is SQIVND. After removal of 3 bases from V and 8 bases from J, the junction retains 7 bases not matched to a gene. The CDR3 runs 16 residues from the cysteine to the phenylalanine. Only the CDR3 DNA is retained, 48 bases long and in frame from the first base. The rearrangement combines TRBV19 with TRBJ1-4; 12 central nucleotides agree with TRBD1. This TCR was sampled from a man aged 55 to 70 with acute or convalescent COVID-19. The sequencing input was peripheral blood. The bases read TGTGCCAGTAGTATTGGGTTCGGGACAGGGGGCGAAAAACTGTTTTTT. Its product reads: CASSIGFGTGGEKLFF.